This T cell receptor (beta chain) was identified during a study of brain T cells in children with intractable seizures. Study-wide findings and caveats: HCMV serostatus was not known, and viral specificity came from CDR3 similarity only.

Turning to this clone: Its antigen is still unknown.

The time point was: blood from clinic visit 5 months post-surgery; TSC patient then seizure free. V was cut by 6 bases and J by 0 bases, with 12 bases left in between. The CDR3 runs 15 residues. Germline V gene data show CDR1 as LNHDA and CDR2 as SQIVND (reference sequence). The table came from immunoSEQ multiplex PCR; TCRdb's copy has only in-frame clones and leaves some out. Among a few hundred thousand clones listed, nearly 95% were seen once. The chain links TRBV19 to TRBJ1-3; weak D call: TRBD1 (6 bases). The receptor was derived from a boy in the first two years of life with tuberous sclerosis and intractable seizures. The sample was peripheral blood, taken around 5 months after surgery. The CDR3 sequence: CASSTRGYSGNTIYF. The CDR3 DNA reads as TGTGCCAGTAGCACCAGGGGTTACTCTGGAAACACCATATATTTT. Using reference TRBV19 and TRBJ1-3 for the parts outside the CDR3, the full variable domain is DGGITQSPKYLFRKEGQNVTLSCEQNLNHDAMYWYRQDPGQGLRLIYYSQIVNDFQKGDIAEGYSVSREKKESFPLTVTSAQKNPTAFYLCASSTRGYSGNTIYFGEGSWLTVV.